Presented here are 31 T cell receptor beta chains from one specimen sequenced in a study of blood T cell repertoires in COVID-19. Method: immunoSEQ multiplex PCR; TCRdb's copy keeps in-frame clones and lacks some. The sample holds 250,000 or so clones, 80% to 95% seen once. The specimen sequenced was peripheral blood. These receptors all come from a man younger than 45 with COVID-19, enrolled during active disease.

The rearrangement joins TRBV3-1 (or the pseudogene TRBV3-2) to TRBJ1-2, with D hard to call. CDR3 length: 13 residues. The V end lost 4 bases, the J end lost 0 bases, and 6 bases lay between the germline ends. Germline CDR1 is LGHDT and CDR2 is YNNKEL (reference sequence). This chain's CDR3 is CASSREANYGYTF. CDR3 DNA: TGTGCCAGCAGCCGGGAGGCTAACTATGGCTACACCTTC.

V usage is TRBV3-1 (or the pseudogene TRBV3-2) and J usage is TRBJ1-5; no clear D gene. Germline V gene lookup returns CDR1 LGHDT and CDR2 YNNKEL (reference sequence). The CDR3 has 14 amino acids. V shed 5 bases and J shed 2 bases, with 10 bases lying between them. The CDR3 DNA follows: TGTGCCAGCAGCGCTAGCGGGGGCAATCAGCCCCAGCATTTT. This gives the protein CASSASGGNQPQHF.

The chain recombines TRBV3-1 (or the pseudogene TRBV3-2) with TRBJ2-1, with 13 nucleotides matching TRBD2. The V and J ends lost 4 bases and 9 bases, in that order; junction bases with no gene match: 9. The germline CDR1 and CDR2 sequences are LGHDT and YNNKEL (reference sequence). The CDR3 consists of 16 residues. The CDR3 nucleotides are TGTGCCAGCAGCCTCCCACTAGCGGGGGGGCCGAGTGAGCAGTTCTTC. Its protein is CASSLPLAGGPSEQFF.

This clone was seen just once. The chain links TRBV9 to TRBJ1-1; no firm D call. Germline V gene lookup returns CDR1 SGDLS and CDR2 YYNGEE. The germline V and J ends were trimmed by 0 bases and 2 bases, with 11 bases remaining between them. CDR3 size: 15 residues. As DNA, the CDR3 is TGTGCCAGCAGCGTAGGGGTCAGACATAACACTGAAGCTTTCTTT. Its protein is CASSVGVRHNTEAFF.

The J gene is TRBJ1-1, the V gene TRBV7-3, with D perhaps TRBD1 (6 bases). Germline V gives CDR1 SGHTA, CDR2 FQGTGA. Trimming took 5 bases from V and 2 from J, leaving 12 bases between them. The CDR3 covers 14 residues. DNA of the CDR3: TGTGCCAGCAGCGCCGGGACACAAAACACTGAAGCTTTCTTT. Its translation: CASSAGTQNTEAFF.

This chain uses TRBV6-5 with TRBJ2-7, with TRBD1 as a possible D gene (5 bases). This CDR3 region has 14 residues. The germline gives CDR1 MNHEY, CDR2 SVGAGI. Trimming took 3 bases from V and 2 from J, leaving 11 bases between them. CDR3 sequence: CASSYDRGPYEQYF. The CDR3 bases are TGTGCCAGCAGTTATGACAGAGGTCCCTACGAGCAGTACTTC.

The chain links TRBV6-5 to TRBJ1-2; TRBD1 matches at 11 bases. CDR1 is MNHEY, CDR2 SVGAGI, per germline. The junction had 12 bases not matched to a gene; V was cut back by 8 bases and J by 7 bases. The CDR3 loop spans 15 amino acids. CDR3 nucleotide sequence: TGTGCCAGCGTTCCCGGACAGGGGGCATTAAGTGGCTACACCTTC. The encoded protein is CASVPGQGALSGYTF.

V usage is TRBV7-2 and J usage is TRBJ2-1, with a possible D match to TRBD1 (5 bases). Germline CDR1 and CDR2: SGHTA and FQGNSA. V was cut by 2 bases and J by 2 bases, with 7 bases left in between. The length of the CDR3 is 14 residues. CDR3 protein: CASSLLTAYNEQFF. CDR3 sequence (DNA): TGTGCCAGCAGCTTACTGACAGCCTACAATGAGCAGTTCTTC.

This clone appeared a single time. The genes are TRBV27 and TRBJ2-7; 8 bases agree with TRBD2. CDR3 size: 14 residues. Germline loops: CDR1 MNHEY, CDR2 SMNVEV (reference sequence). Losses at the gene ends were 2 bases for V and 2 bases for J; bases not matched to a gene: 2. CDR3 coding DNA: TGTGCCAGCAGTTTACGGGGGGGGGCCTACGAGCAGTACTTC. Translation gives CASSLRGGAYEQYF.

The chain has TRBV11-2 and TRBJ2-3, with TRBD2 identical over 12 bases. The CDR3 spans 14 residues. Per the germline V gene, CDR1 is SGHAT and CDR2 is FQNNGV. V shed 0 bases and J 14 bases; nucleotides not matched to a gene: 6. The CDR3 reads CASSLDLTSGGRYF. CDR3 bases: TGTGCCAGCAGCTTAGATTTGACTAGCGGGGGTCGGTATTTT.

The gene calls are TRBV19 and TRBJ1-5, with 9 positions matching TRBD1. This CDR3 is built from 18 residues. In germline, CDR1 is LNHDA, CDR2 SQIVND (reference sequence). J was trimmed by 6 bases and V by 7 bases; bases with no gene match: 19. CDR3 amino acids: CASTTWRGQGVSSQPQHF. The CDR3 nucleotides are TGTGCCAGTACCACATGGAGGGGACAGGGAGTCTCCTCTCAGCCCCAGCATTTT.

J is TRBJ2-7 and V is TRBV30; 7 bases align to TRBD2. Losses at the gene ends were 3 bases for V and 7 bases for J; bases not matched to a gene: 9. The germline gives CDR1 GTSNPN, CDR2 SVGIG (reference sequence). The CDR3 has 13 amino acids. The CDR3 bases are TGTGCCTGGAGGGGAGGGGCTAGGCGGGAGCAGTACTTC. Translating it yields CAWRGGARREQYF.

The J gene is TRBJ1-1, the V gene TRBV5-4; 10 nucleotides line up with TRBD1. Germline CDR1 is SGHNT and CDR2 is YYREEE (reference sequence). The V and J ends lost 4 bases and 5 bases, in that order; junction bases with no gene match: 5. The CDR3 is made up of 14 amino acids. CDR3: CASSKGTGDTEAFF. The CDR3, as DNA: TGTGCCAGCAGCAAAGGGACAGGGGATACTGAAGCTTTCTTT.

J is TRBJ2-7 and V is TRBV7-9; 7 nucleotides agree with TRBD1. The CDR3 consists of 15 residues. J lost 3 bases, V lost 2 bases, and 7 bases had no gene match. CDR1 is SEHNR, CDR2 FQNEAQ, per germline (reference sequence). This chain's CDR3 is CASSLNVAGGYEQYF. The CDR3 region has the DNA TGTGCCAGCAGCTTAAACGTCGCAGGGGGCTACGAGCAGTACTTC.

The chain joins TRBV2 to TRBJ1-1, with D maybe TRBD1 (6 bases). This CDR3 is built from 13 residues. Germline V gene data show CDR1 as SNHLY and CDR2 as FYNNEI. V was cut by 4 bases and J by 7 bases, with 13 bases left in between. The CDR3 reads CASSVRRQVEAFF. DNA for the CDR3: TGTGCCAGCAGTGTACGGCGACAGGTTGAAGCTTTCTTT. Supplemented by reference TRBV2 and TRBJ1-1, the full variable domain reads EPEVTQTPSHQVTQMGQEVILRCVPISNHLYFYWYRQILGQKVEFLVSFYNNEISEKSEIFDDQFSVERPDGSNFTLKIRSTKLEDSAMYFCASSVRRQVEAFFGQGTRLTVV.

This chain joins TRBV19 and TRBJ1-4; TRBD1 agrees at 9 bases. Germline CDR1 reads LNHDA; CDR2 reads SQIVND (reference sequence). This CDR3 region has 16 residues. Germline trimming cut 5 bases from V and 6 bases from J; bases unmatched to any gene: 10. The CDR3 DNA follows: TGTGCCAGTAGTGGCGGCACCGGGACAGGGTATGAAAAACTGTTTTTT. It yields the protein CASSGGTGTGYEKLFF.

The V and J genes are TRBV4-1 and TRBJ1-3; D might be TRBD1 (5 bases). Between the trimmed V and J ends, which lost 0 bases and 0 bases, there was a span of 9 bases. There are 16 residues in the CDR3. The germline CDR1 and CDR2 sequences are MGHRA and YSYEKL. Written as DNA, the CDR3 is TGCGCCAGCAGCCAAGAACGGGGGAGCTCTGGAAACACCATATATTTT. It codes for CASSQERGSSGNTIYF.

The chain is built from TRBV30 and TRBJ2-7, with D possibly TRBD1 on 5 matching bases. The CDR3 is made up of 12 amino acids. Trimming took off 3 bases at V and 3 bases at J, with 9 bases between the two ends. In germline, CDR1 is GTSNPN, CDR2 SVGIG (reference sequence). CDR3 amino acids: CAWRGQGYEQYF. The CDR3 DNA is TGTGCCTGGAGAGGGCAGGGCTACGAGCAGTACTTC.

This chain connects TRBV4-1 to TRBJ1-5; no clear D. Germline CDR1 MGHRA, CDR2 YSYEKL. The CDR3 totals 15 residues. The V and J ends lost 4 bases and 0 bases respectively, with 10 bases between them. CDR3 sequence reads: CASSPPDISNQPQHF. The CDR3 bases are TGCGCCAGCAGCCCCCCAGACATTAGCAATCAGCCCCAGCATTTT.

The CDR3 spells CASRRDRGTDTQYF. CDR3 coding DNA: TGTGCCAGCAGAAGGGACAGGGGAACAGATACGCAGTATTTT. The chain recombines TRBV6-5 with TRBJ2-3; 10 nucleotides align to TRBD1. This CDR3 contains 14 residues. J was trimmed by 3 bases and V by 6 bases; bases with no gene match: 3. The germline V gene has CDR1 MNHEY and CDR2 SVGAGI.

The chain couples TRBV7-9 to TRBJ1-5; 8 positions match TRBD1. Trimming took 1 base from V and 6 from J; bases not matched to a gene: 5. Germline assignment: CDR1 SEHNR and CDR2 FQNEAQ (reference sequence). This CDR3 region has 15 residues. The CDR3 is CASSLGQGARQPQHF. The CDR3 DNA follows: TGTGCCAGCAGCTTAGGGCAGGGGGCACGTCAGCCCCAGCATTTT.

The gene calls are TRBV6-1 and TRBJ1-3, with D perhaps TRBD1 (6 bases). Trimming left V 2 bases short and J 5 bases short, with 28 bases between. Germline CDR1 MNHNS, CDR2 SASEGT. The CDR3 is made up of 20 amino acids. As DNA, the CDR3 is TGTGCCAGCAGTGAAAAGCACGGGGTCTCAGACAGGCTGTCAAGAAACACCATATATTTT. Translation: CASSEKHGVSDRLSRNTIYF.

The CDR3 bases are TGCGCCAGCAGCCCAGCGGGACAGGCTAACTATGGCTACACCTTC. It encodes CASSPAGQANYGYTF. The chain recombines TRBV5-1 with TRBJ1-2; 8 bases map to TRBD1. There are 15 residues in the CDR3. V lost 4 bases, J lost 0 bases, and 5 bases stayed unmatched. Germline V gene lookup returns CDR1 SGHRS and CDR2 YFSETQ.

This clone appeared a single time. At one boundary the junction diverges from the germline segment, which might be a read error. The chain joins TRBV6-6 to TRBJ1-6, with D tentatively TRBD1 (5 bases). CDR3 size: 17 residues. CDR1 and CDR2 (germline): MNHNY, SVGAGI (reference sequence). For the CDR3, the DNA is TGTGCCACCAGTCGGATCAGGGCGAGCTCCTATAATTCACCCCTCCACTTT. Amino acid sequence: CATSRIRASSYNSPLHF.

This sequence joins TRBV11-2 and TRBJ1-2; 10 bases are shared with TRBD1. Germline CDR1 SGHAT, CDR2 FQNNGV. This CDR3 comprises 15 residues. V lost 5 bases to trimming and J lost 8 bases; unmatched junction nucleotides: 11. CDR3: CASSISAGTGEGYTF. CDR3 DNA: TGTGCCAGCAGCATTTCTGCCGGGACAGGGGAAGGCTACACCTTC. Combining the CDR3 with reference TRBV11-2 and TRBJ1-2 gives the whole variable domain EAGVAQSPRYKIIEKRQSVAFWCNPISGHATLYWYQQILGQGPKLLIQFQNNGVVDDSQLPKDRFSAERLKGVDSTLKIQPAKLEDSAVYLCASSISAGTGEGYTFGSGTRLTVV.

This clone was seen a few times. The chain couples TRBV30 to TRBJ2-7, with 7 bases that match TRBD1. The germline gives CDR1 GTSNPN, CDR2 SVGIG (reference sequence). The CDR3 runs 12 residues. Trimming at V came to 3 bases and at J to 2 bases, leaving 1 base not matched to a gene. CDR3 sequence (DNA): TGTGCCTGGAGGACAGGGACCTACGAGCAGTACTTC. Residues: CAWRTGTYEQYF.

The chain employs TRBV7-3 and TRBJ2-1, with 10 nucleotides matching TRBD2. The CDR3 spans 16 residues. Per the germline V gene, CDR1 is SGHTA and CDR2 is FQGTGA. Losses at the gene ends were 2 bases for V and 3 bases for J; bases not matched to a gene: 4. CDR3 region: CASSLGGLANYNEQFF. The CDR3 bases are TGTGCCAGCAGCTTAGGGGGACTAGCGAACTACAATGAGCAGTTCTTC.

The sample holds one count of this clone. V and J are TRBV6-4 and TRBJ2-2; 12 bases map to TRBD2. Germline-derived CDR1 and CDR2 are MRHNA and SNTAGT. This CDR3 contains 13 residues. V lost 6 bases, J lost 12 bases, and 5 bases stayed unmatched. The CDR3 region has the DNA TGTGCCAGCAGCCCCGGACTAGCGGGGAAGCTGTTTTTT. It translates to CASSPGLAGKLFF.

J is TRBJ1-5 and V is TRBV6-5; no clear D gene. V was cut by 0 bases and J by 4 bases, with 10 bases left in between. The CDR3 length is 15 residues. In germline, CDR1 is MNHEY, CDR2 SVGAGI. CDR3 protein: CASSYSRLLNQPQHF. CDR3 DNA sequence: TGTGCCAGCAGTTACTCGAGACTTTTAAATCAGCCCCAGCATTTT.

This chain links TRBV18 with TRBJ1-1, with D possibly TRBD1 on 6 matching bases. Trimming took 0 bases from V and 4 from J, leaving 15 bases between them. CDR3 length: 16 amino acids. CDR1 is KGHSH, CDR2 LQKENI, per germline. This chain's CDR3 is CASSPPNRALATEAFF. The CDR3 DNA reads as TGTGCCAGCTCACCACCCAACAGGGCGCTGGCCACTGAAGCTTTCTTT.

This clone was recorded once. V and J are TRBV29-1 and TRBJ2-3; 9 bases line up with TRBD1. CDR1 is SQVTM, CDR2 ANQGSEA, per germline. V lost 6 bases, J lost 5 bases, and 9 bases stayed unmatched. CDR3 length: 14 amino acids. CDR3 in amino acids: CSVNRDRVEDTQYF. In nucleotides, the CDR3 is TGCAGCGTGAACCGGGACAGGGTTGAAGATACGCAGTATTTT.